The entry below describes one TCR beta chain. Its matching antigen is unknown. Regarding treatment: roughly 10-day PBMC culture with coronavirus spike peptide pools or control peptides (ViraFEST assay). These data come from a study of vaccination and CD4 T cells after COVID-19. Researchers used the Oncomine TCR Beta short-read assay to sequence DNA from cultured CD4+ T cells. One entry per CDR3 protein results from TCRdb running MiXCR on the PCR reads. The sample lists about 15,000 distinct CDR3 sequences; 78% were seen once. This CDR3 region has 15 residues. Germline CDR1 and CDR2: DFQATT and SNEGSKA (reference sequence). The junction had 6 bases not matched to a gene; V was cut back by 5 bases and J by 6 bases.

The sequence derives from a human donor who received a COVID-19 vaccine. The starting material was CD4+ T cells from blood, cultured in vitro, obtained after SARS-CoV-2 vaccination. The chain carries TRBV20-1 and TRBJ2-1; 14 positions agree with TRBD2. The CDR3 region has the DNA TGCAGTGCTTGGACTAGCGGGGGGACGTTCAATGAGCAGTTCTTC. This encodes CSAWTSGGTFNEQFF.